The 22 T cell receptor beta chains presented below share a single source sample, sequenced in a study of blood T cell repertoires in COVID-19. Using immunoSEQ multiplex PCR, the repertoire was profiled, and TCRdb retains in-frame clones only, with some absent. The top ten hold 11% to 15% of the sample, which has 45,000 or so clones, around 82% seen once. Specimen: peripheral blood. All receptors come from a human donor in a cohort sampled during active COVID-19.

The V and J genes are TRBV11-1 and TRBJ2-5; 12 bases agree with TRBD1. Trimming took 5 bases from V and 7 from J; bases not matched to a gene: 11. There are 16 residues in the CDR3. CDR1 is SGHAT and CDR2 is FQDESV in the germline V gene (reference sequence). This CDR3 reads CASSPPGTGGFGTQYF. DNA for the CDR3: TGTGCCAGCAGCCCTCCCGGGACAGGGGGCTTCGGGACCCAGTACTTC.

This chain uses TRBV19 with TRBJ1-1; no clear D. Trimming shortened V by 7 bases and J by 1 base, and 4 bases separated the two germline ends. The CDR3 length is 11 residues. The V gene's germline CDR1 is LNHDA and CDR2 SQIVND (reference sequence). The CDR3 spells CASTQNTEAFF. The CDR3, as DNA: TGTGCCAGTACCCAGAACACTGAAGCTTTCTTT.

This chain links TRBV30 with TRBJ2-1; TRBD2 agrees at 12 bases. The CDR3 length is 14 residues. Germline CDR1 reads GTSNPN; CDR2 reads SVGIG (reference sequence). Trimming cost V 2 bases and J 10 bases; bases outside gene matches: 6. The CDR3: CAWSSLAGGPEQFF. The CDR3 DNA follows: TGTGCCTGGAGTAGCCTAGCGGGAGGGCCCGAGCAGTTCTTC.

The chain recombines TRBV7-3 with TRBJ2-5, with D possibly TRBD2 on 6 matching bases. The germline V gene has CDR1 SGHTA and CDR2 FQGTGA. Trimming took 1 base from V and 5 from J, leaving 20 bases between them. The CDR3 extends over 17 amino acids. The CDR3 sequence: CASSLNSRALGGETQYF. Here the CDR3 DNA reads TGTGCCAGCAGCTTAAATTCCCGGGCCTTAGGAGGGGAGACCCAGTACTTC.

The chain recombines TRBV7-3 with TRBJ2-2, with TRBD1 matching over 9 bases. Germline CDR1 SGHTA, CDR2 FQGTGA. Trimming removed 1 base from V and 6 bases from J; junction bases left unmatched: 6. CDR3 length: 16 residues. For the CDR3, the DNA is TGTGCCAGCAGCTTAATCGGGACAGGGAATTCCGGGGAGCTGTTTTTT. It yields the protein CASSLIGTGNSGELFF.

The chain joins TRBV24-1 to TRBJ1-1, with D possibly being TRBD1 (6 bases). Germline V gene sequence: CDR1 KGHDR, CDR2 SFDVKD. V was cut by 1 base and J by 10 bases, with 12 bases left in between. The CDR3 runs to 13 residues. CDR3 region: CATSDLTGNSAFF. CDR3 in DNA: TGTGCCACCAGTGATTTAACAGGGAATTCAGCTTTCTTT.

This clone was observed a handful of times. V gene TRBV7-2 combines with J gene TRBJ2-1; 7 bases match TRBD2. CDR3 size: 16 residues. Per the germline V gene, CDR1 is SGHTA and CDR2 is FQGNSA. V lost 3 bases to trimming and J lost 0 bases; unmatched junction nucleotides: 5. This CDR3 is CASSLQAGSSYNEQFF. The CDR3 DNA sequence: TGTGCCAGCAGCTTGCAAGCGGGAAGCTCCTACAATGAGCAGTTCTTC.

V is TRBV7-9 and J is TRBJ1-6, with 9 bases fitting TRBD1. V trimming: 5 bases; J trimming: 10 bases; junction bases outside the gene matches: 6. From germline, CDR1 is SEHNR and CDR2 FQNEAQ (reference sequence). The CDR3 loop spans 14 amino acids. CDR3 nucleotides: TGTGCCAGCAGCACAGGACAGGGGAAATCACCCCTCCACTTT. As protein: CASSTGQGKSPLHF.

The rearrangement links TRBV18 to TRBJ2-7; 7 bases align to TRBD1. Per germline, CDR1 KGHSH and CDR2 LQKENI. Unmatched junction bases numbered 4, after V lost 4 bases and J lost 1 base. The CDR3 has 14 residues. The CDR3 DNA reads TGTGCCAGCTCACTATCACAGGGGTCCTACGAGCAGTACTTC. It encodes CASSLSQGSYEQYF.

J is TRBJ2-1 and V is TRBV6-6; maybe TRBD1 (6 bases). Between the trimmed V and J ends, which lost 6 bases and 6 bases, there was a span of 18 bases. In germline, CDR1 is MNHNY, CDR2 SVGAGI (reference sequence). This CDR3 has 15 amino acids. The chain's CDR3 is CASREQGDLINEQFF. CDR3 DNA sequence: TGTGCCAGCAGGGAACAGGGAGATCTTATCAATGAGCAGTTCTTC.

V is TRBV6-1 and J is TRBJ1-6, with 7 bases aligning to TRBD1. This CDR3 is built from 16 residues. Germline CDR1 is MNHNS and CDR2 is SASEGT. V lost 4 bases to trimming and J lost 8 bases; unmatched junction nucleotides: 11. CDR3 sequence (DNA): TGTGCCAGCAGTGCCGACAGGGACAGACGGCATTCACCCCTCCACTTT. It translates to CASSADRDRRHSPLHF.

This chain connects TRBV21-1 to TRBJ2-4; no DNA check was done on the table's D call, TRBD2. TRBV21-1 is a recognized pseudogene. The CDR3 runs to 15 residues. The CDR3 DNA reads TGTGCCAGCAGCAAAGATCCCTTAGCCAAAAACATTCAGTACTTC. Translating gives CASSKDPLAKNIQYF.

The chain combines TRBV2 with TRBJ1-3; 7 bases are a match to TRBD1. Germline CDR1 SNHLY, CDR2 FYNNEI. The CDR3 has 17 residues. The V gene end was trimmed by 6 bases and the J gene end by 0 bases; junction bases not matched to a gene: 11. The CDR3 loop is CASRQAGGKISGNTIYF. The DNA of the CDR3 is TGTGCCAGCAGGCAGGCAGGGGGAAAGATCTCTGGAAACACCATATATTTT. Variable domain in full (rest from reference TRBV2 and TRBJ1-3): EPEVTQTPSHQVTQMGQEVILRCVPISNHLYFYWYRQILGQKVEFLVSFYNNEISEKSEIFDDQFSVERPDGSNFTLKIRSTKLEDSAMYFCASRQAGGKISGNTIYFGEGSWLTVV.

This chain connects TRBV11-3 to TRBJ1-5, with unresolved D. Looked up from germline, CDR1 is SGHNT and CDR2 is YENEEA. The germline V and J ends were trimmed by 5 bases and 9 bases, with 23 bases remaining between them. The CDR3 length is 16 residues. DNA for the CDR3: TGTGCCAGCAGCCCACCCCCGGGGAGAGGGTCGAGGCCCCAGCATTTT. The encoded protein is CASSPPPGRGSRPQHF.

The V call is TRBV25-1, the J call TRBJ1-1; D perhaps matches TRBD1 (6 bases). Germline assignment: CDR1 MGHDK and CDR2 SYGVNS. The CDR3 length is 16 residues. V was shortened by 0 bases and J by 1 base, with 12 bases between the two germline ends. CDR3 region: CASSEYGGPGNTEAFF. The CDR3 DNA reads TGTGCCAGCAGTGAATATGGGGGCCCAGGGAACACTGAAGCTTTCTTT.

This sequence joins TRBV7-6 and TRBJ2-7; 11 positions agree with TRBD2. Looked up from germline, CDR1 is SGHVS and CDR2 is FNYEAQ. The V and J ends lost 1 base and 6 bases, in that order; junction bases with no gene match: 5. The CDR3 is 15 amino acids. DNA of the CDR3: TGTGCCAGCAGCTTAGGTAGCGGGGGGGCTGGCGAGCAGTACTTC. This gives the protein CASSLGSGGAGEQYF. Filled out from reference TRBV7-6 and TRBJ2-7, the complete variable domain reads GAGVSQSPRYKVTKRGQDVALRCDPISGHVSLYWYRQALGQGPEFLTYFNYEAQQDKSGLPNDRFSAERPEGSISTLTIQRTEQRDSAMYRCASSLGSGGAGEQYFGPGTRLTVT.

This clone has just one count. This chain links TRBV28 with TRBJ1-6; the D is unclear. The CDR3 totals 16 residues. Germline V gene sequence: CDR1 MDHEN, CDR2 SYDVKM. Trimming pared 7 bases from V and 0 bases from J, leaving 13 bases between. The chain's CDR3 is CASILGGSSYNSPLHF. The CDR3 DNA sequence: TGTGCCAGCATCCTTGGAGGAAGCTCCTATAATTCACCCCTCCACTTT.

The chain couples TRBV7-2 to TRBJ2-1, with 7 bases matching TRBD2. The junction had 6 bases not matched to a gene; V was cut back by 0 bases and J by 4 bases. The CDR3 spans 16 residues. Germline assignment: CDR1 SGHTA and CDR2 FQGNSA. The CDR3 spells CASSLAGTKGYNEQFF. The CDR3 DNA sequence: TGTGCCAGCAGCTTAGCCGGGACTAAGGGATACAATGAGCAGTTCTTC.

The chain's CDR3 is CASSEGQVTYEQYF. In DNA, the CDR3 is TGTGCCAGCAGTGAGGGACAGGTTACCTACGAGCAGTACTTC. The chain employs TRBV2 and TRBJ2-7; 8 bases fit TRBD1. CDR3 length equals 14 residues. Germline assignment: CDR1 SNHLY and CDR2 FYNNEI. Trimming at V came to 3 bases and at J to 2 bases, leaving 3 bases not matched to a gene.

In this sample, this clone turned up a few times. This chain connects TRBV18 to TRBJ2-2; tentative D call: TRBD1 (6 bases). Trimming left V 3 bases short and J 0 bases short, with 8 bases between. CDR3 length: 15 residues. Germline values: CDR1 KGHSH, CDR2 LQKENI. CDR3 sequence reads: CASSPTGSNTGELFF. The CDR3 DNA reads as TGTGCCAGCTCACCGACAGGATCGAACACCGGGGAGCTGTTTTTT.

The CDR3 region has the DNA TGTGCCAGCAGTTTATCTGGGACTACCTACAATGAGCAGTTCTTC. It codes for CASSLSGTTYNEQFF. V usage is TRBV6-5 and J usage is TRBJ2-1; 7 bases are shared with TRBD2. Looked up from germline, CDR1 is MNHEY and CDR2 is SVGAGI. This CDR3 region has 15 residues. With V trimmed by 4 bases and J by 2 bases, 5 bases remained unmatched.

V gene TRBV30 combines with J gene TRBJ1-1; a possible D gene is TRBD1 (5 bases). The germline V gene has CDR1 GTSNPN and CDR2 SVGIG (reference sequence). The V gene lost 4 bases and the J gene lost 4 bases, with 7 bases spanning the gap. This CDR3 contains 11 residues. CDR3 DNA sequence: TGTGCCTGGACAGGGTTCACTGAAGCTTTCTTT. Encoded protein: CAWTGFTEAFF.